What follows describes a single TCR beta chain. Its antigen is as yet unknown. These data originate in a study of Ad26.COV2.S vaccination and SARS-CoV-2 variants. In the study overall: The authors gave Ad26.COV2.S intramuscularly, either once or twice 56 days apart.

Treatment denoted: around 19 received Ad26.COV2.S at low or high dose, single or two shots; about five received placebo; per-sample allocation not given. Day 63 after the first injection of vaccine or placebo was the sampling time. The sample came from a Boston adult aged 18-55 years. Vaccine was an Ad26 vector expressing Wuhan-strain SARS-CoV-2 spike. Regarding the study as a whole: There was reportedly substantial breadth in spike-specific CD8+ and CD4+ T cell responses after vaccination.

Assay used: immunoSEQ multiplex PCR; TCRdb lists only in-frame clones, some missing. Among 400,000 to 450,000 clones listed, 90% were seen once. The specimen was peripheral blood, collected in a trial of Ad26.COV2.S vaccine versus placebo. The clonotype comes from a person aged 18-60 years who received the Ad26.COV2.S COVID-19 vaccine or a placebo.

CDR3 loop: CASSLAGGQETQYF. The CDR3 DNA follows: TGCGCCAGCAGCTTGGCAGGGGGCCAAGAGACCCAGTACTTC. The V gene is TRBV5-1, the J gene TRBJ2-5, with TRBD1 matching over 7 bases. CDR3 size: 14 residues. Per the germline V gene, CDR1 is SGHRS and CDR2 is YFSETQ. With V trimmed by 0 bases and J by 1 base, 0 bases remained unmatched.